The rows below give T cell receptor beta chains drawn from one sample of a study of blood T cell repertoires in COVID-19. Method: immunoSEQ multiplex PCR; TCRdb's copy keeps in-frame clones and lacks some. Among 120,000 to 150,000 clones listed, around 88% were seen once. What was sequenced was peripheral blood. Receptors originate from a woman aged 55-69 years with acute or convalescent COVID-19. The CDR3 runs from the conserved cysteine through the conserved F or W. D genes are given only for firm matches. For some rows the clone size is stated as once, few or many, or as a class when expanded; others skip it.

TRBV2,-,-,TRBJ1-1,TGTGCCAGCAGTGAATTCGGCAGCCGGGTGGCTGAAGCTTTCTTT,CASSEFGSRVAEAFF
TRBV20-1,-,-,TRBJ2-2,TGCAGTGCTAGTGGGGGCCCCACCGGGGAGCTGTTTTTT,CSASGGPTGELFF
TRBV10-3,-,TRBD1,TRBJ2-2,TGTGCCATCAGTGAGTCGGGACAGGCGACGGCCGGGGAGCTGTTTTTT,CAISESGQATAGELFF
TRBV7-6,-,-,TRBJ1-1,TGTGCCAGCAGCCCCGAGGGGGGGGACACTGAAGCTTTCTTT,CASSPEGGDTEAFF
TRBV5-1,-,-,TRBJ2-2,TGCGCCAGCAGCCCTCGACAAGTAACAACCCTTGGGGAGCTGTTTTTT,CASSPRQVTTLGELFF
TRBV6-2/TRBV6-3,-,-,TRBJ1-5,TGTGCCAGCAGTCGCGTACGGGTAAGCAATCAGCCCCAGCATTTT,CASSRVRVSNQPQHF
TRBV19,-,-,TRBJ1-6,TGTGCCAGTAGTCTGACATTCTCCTATAATTCACCCCTCCACTTT,CASSLTFSYNSPLHF
TRBV5-1,few,TRBD1,TRBJ1-3,TGCGCCAGCAGCCAGGGACAGGGCCTGGTGGACACCATATATTTT,CASSQGQGLVDTIYF
TRBV19,-,TRBD1,TRBJ1-2,TGTGCCAGTAGCTTCGAAGTTACAGGGGCCGTCTATGGCTACACCTTC,CASSFEVTGAVYGYTF
TRBV7-9,-,TRBD1,TRBJ1-1,TGTGCCAGCAAGAAAGACAGGGGGCGGAACACTGAAGCTTTCTTT,CASKKDRGRNTEAFF
TRBV2,-,-,TRBJ2-3,TGTGCCAGCAGAACAGACGCAGATACGCAGTATTTT,CASRTDADTQYF
TRBV18,-,TRBD1,TRBJ1-1,TGTGCCAGCTCACCGCCGGGACAGATGAACACTGAAGCTTTCTTT,CASSPPGQMNTEAFF
TRBV30,-,TRBD1,TRBJ1-1,TGTGCCTGGAGTGTGGGGCAGGGGGACGATGCTTTCTTT,CAWSVGQGDDAFF
TRBV5-1,-,TRBD2,TRBJ2-2,TGCGCCAGCAGCCCTGCGGGGGTCACCCAAACCGGGGAGCTGTTTTTT,CASSPAGVTQTGELFF
TRBV27,-,-,TRBJ1-6,TGTGCCAGCAGTTTATCGAGGGCAAAACAGAGCTCCTATAATTCACCCCTCCACTTT,CASSLSRAKQSSYNSPLHF
TRBV9,few,-,TRBJ2-1,TGTGCCAGCAAAGCGGACCATTACAATGAGCAGTTCTTC,CASKADHYNEQFF
TRBV18,-,-,TRBJ1-3,TGTGCCAGCTCACCACGGGACTCAATGGGAAACACCATATATTTT,CASSPRDSMGNTIYF
TRBV4-2,-,-,TRBJ1-5,TGTGCCAGCAGCCAAGATTTATTCAGCAATCAGCCCCAGCATTTT,CASSQDLFSNQPQHF
TRBV28,-,TRBD1,TRBJ1-1,TGTGCCAGCAGTGACTTCGACAGGGGTGTTACTGAAGCTTTCTTT,CASSDFDRGVTEAFF
TRBV4-1,-,TRBD1,TRBJ1-6,TGCGCCAGCAGCTCTCGGGACAGGGCCCTCAATTCACCCCTCCACTTT,CASSSRDRALNSPLHF
TRBV29-1,-,TRBD1,TRBJ2-1,TGCAGCGTTGAAAGCCCCCCGTTTGCGGGACAGGGACGAAATGAGCAGTTCTTC,CSVESPPFAGQGRNEQFF
TRBV4-2,-,-,TRBJ1-2,TGTGCCAGCAGCCAAGATCTGAATCGGGGAAACTATGGCTACACCTTC,CASSQDLNRGNYGYTF
TRBV11-2,-,TRBD1,TRBJ1-2,TGTGCCAGCAGCCCTCTTTGGGACAGGCAATCTGGCGGCTACACCTTC,CASSPLWDRQSGGYTF
TRBV6-6,-,TRBD1,TRBJ1-5,TGTGCCAGCAGTTACGGGGACAGGCCCAATCAGCCCCAGCATTTT,CASSYGDRPNQPQHF
TRBV28,once,TRBD1,TRBJ1-2,TGTGCCAGCAGACTGACAGGGCCCAATGGCTACACCTTC,CASRLTGPNGYTF
TRBV6-5,-,TRBD1,TRBJ2-3,TGTGCCAGCTGGGACAGCGGCGCCCATACGCAGTATTTT,CASWDSGAHTQYF
TRBV18,-,-,TRBJ1-1,TGTGCCAGCTCACAGACAGGATCTAACACTGAAGCTTTCTTT,CASSQTGSNTEAFF
TRBV29-1,-,TRBD1,TRBJ2-2,TGCAGCGTAGGGACAGGGCAGAACACCGGGGAGCTGTTTTTT,CSVGTGQNTGELFF
TRBV7-6,-,-,TRBJ1-5,TGTGCCAGCAGCTCCCACCCTCGGGGGAGCAATCAGCCCCAGCATTTT,CASSSHPRGSNQPQHF
TRBV24-1,-,TRBD2,TRBJ2-3,TGTGCCACCAGTGATTTGGCGACTAGCGGGGACTCAGATACGCAGTATTTT,CATSDLATSGDSDTQYF
TRBV21-1,-,-,TRBJ2-2,TGTGCCAGCAGCTTGATTCGGCAGGGGCGGAACACCGGGGAGCTGTTTTTT,CASSLIRQGRNTGELFF
TRBV6-2/TRBV6-3,-,TRBD1,TRBJ1-5,TGTGCCAGCAGCAGACAGGGGACCCCCCAGCCCCAGCATTTT,CASSRQGTPQPQHF
TRBV11-2,-,TRBD2,TRBJ2-3,TGTGCCAGCAGCACTAGCGGGGGGCCAGATACGCAGTATTTT,CASSTSGGPDTQYF